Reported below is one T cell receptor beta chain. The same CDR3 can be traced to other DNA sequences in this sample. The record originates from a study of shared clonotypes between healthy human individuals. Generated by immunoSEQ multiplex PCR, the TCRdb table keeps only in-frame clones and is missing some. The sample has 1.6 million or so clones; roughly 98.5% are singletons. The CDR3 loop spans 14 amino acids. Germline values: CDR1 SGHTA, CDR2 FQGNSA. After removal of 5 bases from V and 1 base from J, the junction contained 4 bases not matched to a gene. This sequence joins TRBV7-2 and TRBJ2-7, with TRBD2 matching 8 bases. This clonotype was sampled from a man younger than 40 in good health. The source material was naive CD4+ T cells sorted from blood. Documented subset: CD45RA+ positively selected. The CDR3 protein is CASSPTSGSYEQYF. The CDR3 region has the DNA TGTGCCAGCAGCCCAACTAGCGGTTCCTACGAGCAGTACTTC.